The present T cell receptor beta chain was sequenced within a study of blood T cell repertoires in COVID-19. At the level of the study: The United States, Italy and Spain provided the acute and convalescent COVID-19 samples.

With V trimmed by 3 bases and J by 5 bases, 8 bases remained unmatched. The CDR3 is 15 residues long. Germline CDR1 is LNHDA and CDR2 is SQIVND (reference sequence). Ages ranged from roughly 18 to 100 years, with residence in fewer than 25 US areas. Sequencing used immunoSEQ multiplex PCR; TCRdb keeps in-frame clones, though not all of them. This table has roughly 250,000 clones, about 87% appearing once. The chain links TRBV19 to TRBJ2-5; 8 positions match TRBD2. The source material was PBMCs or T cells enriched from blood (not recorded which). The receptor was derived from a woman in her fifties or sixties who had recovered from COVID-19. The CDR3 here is CASSMTGTRRETQYF. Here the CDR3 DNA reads TGTGCCAGTAGTATGACCGGGACTAGGAGGGAGACCCAGTACTTC.